A selection of T cell receptor beta chains follows, all from one sample in a study of T cells after yellow fever vaccination. TCRdb reprocessed the 5' RACE reads with MiXCR, giving one entry per CDR3 protein. The sample includes some 220,000 distinct CDR3 sequences, about 3% of them seen just once. The sequencing used CD4+ T cells sorted from PBMCs, collected 10 days after the yellow fever booster vaccination. These receptors were taken from a man aged 18-30 years who received the YFV17D yellow fever vaccine. Both conserved end residues are part of each CDR3. A D gene is named only where the DNA matches it firmly. Size is omitted from some rows. Given values are once, few, many or a class for expanded clones.

abundance: NA; v_gene: TRBV7-7; d_gene: TRBD1; j_gene: TRBJ1-5; CDR3aa: CASSAPDRAGNQPQHF; CDR3nt: TGTGCTAGCAGCGCCCCTGACAGGGCCGGCAATCAGCCCCAGCATTTT
abundance: many; v_gene: TRBV7-6; d_gene: NA; j_gene: TRBJ1-1; CDR3aa: CASSRGSFGTEAFF; CDR3nt: TGTGCCAGCAGCCGAGGAAGTTTTGGCACTGAAGCTTTCTTT
abundance: few; v_gene: TRBV2; d_gene: NA; j_gene: TRBJ2-5; CDR3aa: CASSEREGTQYF; CDR3nt: TGTGCCAGCAGTGAACGGGAAGGGACCCAGTACTTC
abundance: many; v_gene: TRBV6-1; d_gene: NA; j_gene: TRBJ1-1; CDR3aa: CASSEPGENTEAFF; CDR3nt: TGTGCCAGCAGTGAACCGGGGGAGAACACTGAAGCTTTCTTT
abundance: NA; v_gene: TRBV20-1; d_gene: TRBD2; j_gene: TRBJ2-2; CDR3aa: CSARASGGASGELFF; CDR3nt: TGCAGTGCTAGGGCTAGCGGGGGGGCCTCCGGGGAGCTGTTTTTT
abundance: NA; v_gene: TRBV5-5; d_gene: NA; j_gene: TRBJ1-1; CDR3aa: CASSVQMNTEAFF; CDR3nt: TGTGCCAGCAGCGTACAGATGAACACTGAAGCTTTCTTT
abundance: few; v_gene: TRBV10-1; d_gene: TRBD1; j_gene: TRBJ1-5; CDR3aa: CASSRGQGQNQPQHF; CDR3nt: TGCGCCAGCAGCAGGGGACAGGGACAGAATCAGCCCCAGCATTTT
abundance: few; v_gene: TRBV5-6; d_gene: NA; j_gene: TRBJ1-1; CDR3aa: CASSWGGRSNTEAFF; CDR3nt: TGTGCCAGCAGCTGGGGCGGACGGAGCAACACTGAAGCTTTCTTT
abundance: few; v_gene: TRBV20-1; d_gene: NA; j_gene: TRBJ1-2; CDR3aa: CSGKEGHYGYTF; CDR3nt: TGCAGTGGCAAGGAGGGCCACTATGGCTACACCTTC
abundance: few; v_gene: TRBV12-3/TRBV12-4; d_gene: NA; j_gene: TRBJ2-1; CDR3aa: CASSLSAGEQFF; CDR3nt: TGTGCCAGCAGCCTCTCGGCGGGTGAGCAGTTCTTC
abundance: NA; v_gene: TRBV18; d_gene: TRBD1; j_gene: TRBJ2-7; CDR3aa: CASSPITGQAYEQYF; CDR3nt: TGTGCCAGCTCACCGATCACGGGACAGGCCTACGAGCAGTACTTC
abundance: NA; v_gene: TRBV12-3/TRBV12-4; d_gene: NA; j_gene: TRBJ2-1; CDR3aa: CASSLLGGYNEQFF; CDR3nt: TGTGCCAGCAGTTTGCTGGGGGGTTACAATGAGCAGTTCTTC
abundance: NA; v_gene: TRBV4-1; d_gene: NA; j_gene: TRBJ1-5; CDR3aa: CASSQDHYTAQHF; CDR3nt: TGCGCCAGCAGCCAAGATCACTATACGGCCCAGCATTTT
abundance: many; v_gene: TRBV19; d_gene: TRBD1; j_gene: TRBJ2-5; CDR3aa: CAKLTRDRWEETQYF; CDR3nt: TGTGCCAAACTGACTCGGGACAGGTGGGAAGAGACCCAGTACTTC
abundance: few; v_gene: TRBV5-4; d_gene: NA; j_gene: TRBJ2-6; CDR3aa: CASSVTVLSSGANVLTF; CDR3nt: TGTGCCAGCAGCGTGACAGTGCTAAGCTCTGGGGCCAACGTCCTGACTTTC
abundance: NA; v_gene: TRBV29-1; d_gene: NA; j_gene: TRBJ2-3; CDR3aa: CSVRPTDTQYF; CDR3nt: TGCAGCGTCCGACCCACAGATACGCAGTATTTT
abundance: many; v_gene: TRBV27; d_gene: TRBD1; j_gene: TRBJ1-1; CDR3aa: CASSLTGQGSTEAFF; CDR3nt: TGTGCCAGCAGTTTAACGGGACAGGGGAGCACTGAAGCTTTCTTT
abundance: many; v_gene: TRBV20-1; d_gene: TRBD1; j_gene: TRBJ1-4; CDR3aa: CGLQGFVSEKLFF; CDR3nt: TGCGGGCTACAGGGGTTCGTGAGTGAAAAACTGTTTTTT
abundance: many; v_gene: TRBV5-1; d_gene: TRBD1; j_gene: TRBJ2-7; CDR3aa: CASSLGTGVRYEQYF; CDR3nt: TGCGCCAGCAGCTTAGGGACAGGGGTGCGCTACGAGCAGTACTTC
abundance: medium-sized; v_gene: TRBV7-2; d_gene: NA; j_gene: TRBJ2-3; CDR3aa: CASSFLPGDTQYF; CDR3nt: TGTGCCAGCAGCTTCCTCCCGGGGGATACGCAGTATTTT
abundance: many; v_gene: TRBV5-1; d_gene: NA; j_gene: TRBJ2-7; CDR3aa: CASSRKTGLTHEQYF; CDR3nt: TGCGCCAGCAGCCGGAAAACCGGACTCACCCACGAGCAGTACTTC
abundance: many; v_gene: TRBV9; d_gene: NA; j_gene: TRBJ2-1; CDR3aa: CASSVTTSSEQFF; CDR3nt: TGTGCCAGCAGCGTGACTACTAGTTCTGAGCAGTTCTTC
abundance: NA; v_gene: TRBV4-1; d_gene: NA; j_gene: TRBJ2-2; CDR3aa: CASSQDTANTGELFF; CDR3nt: TGCGCCAGCAGCCAAGATACCGCGAACACCGGGGAGCTGTTTTTT
abundance: few; v_gene: TRBV20-1; d_gene: NA; j_gene: TRBJ1-5; CDR3aa: CSATKRGNQPQHF; CDR3nt: TGCAGTGCTACTAAGAGGGGCAATCAGCCCCAGCATTTT
abundance: NA; v_gene: TRBV7-3; d_gene: NA; j_gene: TRBJ2-2; CDR3aa: CASSLAETGELFF; CDR3nt: TGTGCCAGCAGCTTAGCGGAGACCGGGGAGCTGTTTTTT
abundance: few; v_gene: TRBV20-1; d_gene: TRBD1; j_gene: TRBJ1-4; CDR3aa: CSARETGLRGEKLFF; CDR3nt: TGCAGTGCTAGGGAGACAGGGTTGAGGGGTGAAAAACTGTTTTTT
abundance: many; v_gene: TRBV20-1; d_gene: NA; j_gene: TRBJ1-4; CDR3aa: CSARGEGRGEKLFF; CDR3nt: TGCAGTGCTAGAGGAGAAGGGAGAGGAGAAAAACTGTTTTTT
abundance: NA; v_gene: TRBV7-2; d_gene: NA; j_gene: TRBJ2-6; CDR3aa: CASRGRDSGANVLTF; CDR3nt: TGTGCCAGCAGGGGCAGGGATTCTGGGGCCAACGTCCTGACTTTC
abundance: NA; v_gene: TRBV13; d_gene: TRBD1; j_gene: TRBJ2-5; CDR3aa: CASSLGLGRNRGAAETQYF; CDR3nt: TGTGCCAGCAGCTTAGGCCTGGGTCGTAACAGGGGAGCCGCCGAGACCCAGTACTTC
abundance: many; v_gene: TRBV3-1; d_gene: TRBD2; j_gene: TRBJ2-1; CDR3aa: CASSQDKASGGNEQFF; CDR3nt: TGTGCCAGCAGCCAAGATAAAGCTAGCGGGGGAAATGAGCAGTTCTTC
abundance: NA; v_gene: TRBV9; d_gene: NA; j_gene: TRBJ1-3; CDR3aa: CASSVSFGSGNTIYF; CDR3nt: TGTGCCAGCAGCGTATCTTTCGGATCGGGAAACACCATATATTTT
abundance: NA; v_gene: TRBV19; d_gene: TRBD1; j_gene: TRBJ2-3; CDR3aa: CASSMTRQGSTDTQYF; CDR3nt: TGTGCCAGTAGTATGACCCGACAGGGTAGCACAGATACGCAGTATTTT
abundance: NA; v_gene: TRBV6-2/TRBV6-3; d_gene: NA; j_gene: TRBJ2-3; CDR3aa: CASSYSRMADTQYF; CDR3nt: TGTGCCAGCAGTTACTCTAGGATGGCGGATACGCAGTATTTT
abundance: few; v_gene: TRBV7-2; d_gene: NA; j_gene: TRBJ2-6; CDR3aa: CASSLVAGTSGANVLTF; CDR3nt: TGTGCCAGCAGCTTAGTCGCCGGCACCTCTGGGGCCAACGTCCTGACTTTC
abundance: many; v_gene: TRBV18; d_gene: NA; j_gene: TRBJ2-5; CDR3aa: CASSLKGASETQYF; CDR3nt: TGTGCCAGCTCACTCAAGGGTGCATCGGAGACCCAGTACTTC
abundance: many; v_gene: TRBV5-6; d_gene: NA; j_gene: TRBJ1-6; CDR3aa: CASSLGQYNSPLHF; CDR3nt: TGTGCCAGCAGCCTAGGACAGTATAATTCACCCCTCCACTTT
abundance: many; v_gene: TRBV7-6; d_gene: TRBD1; j_gene: TRBJ2-3; CDR3aa: CASSSGQGWTQYF; CDR3nt: TGTGCCAGCAGCTCAGGACAGGGGTGGACGCAGTATTTT
abundance: NA; v_gene: TRBV12-3/TRBV12-4; d_gene: NA; j_gene: TRBJ1-1; CDR3aa: CASSGLGQTTEAFF; CDR3nt: TGTGCCAGCAGCGGCCTCGGGCAGACCACTGAAGCTTTCTTT
abundance: many; v_gene: TRBV7-2; d_gene: NA; j_gene: TRBJ1-4; CDR3aa: CASSPTTERSEKLFF; CDR3nt: TGTGCCAGCAGCCCGACGACAGAGAGGAGTGAAAAACTGTTTTTT
abundance: few; v_gene: TRBV5-6; d_gene: NA; j_gene: TRBJ2-1; CDR3aa: CASSLTPQSYNEQFF; CDR3nt: TGTGCCAGCAGCTTAACCCCACAGTCCTACAATGAGCAGTTCTTC
abundance: many; v_gene: TRBV11-2; d_gene: NA; j_gene: TRBJ1-1; CDR3aa: CASSYWTNTEAFF; CDR3nt: TGTGCCAGCAGCTATTGGACGAACACTGAAGCTTTCTTT
abundance: NA; v_gene: TRBV5-1; d_gene: TRBD1; j_gene: TRBJ1-5; CDR3aa: CASSLDGTGVGQPQHF; CDR3nt: TGCGCCAGCAGCTTGGACGGGACAGGGGTCGGTCAGCCCCAGCATTTT
abundance: NA; v_gene: TRBV6-6; d_gene: NA; j_gene: TRBJ2-3; CDR3aa: CASSYRVADTQYF; CDR3nt: TGTGCCAGCAGTTACAGGGTTGCAGATACGCAGTATTTT
abundance: few; v_gene: TRBV5-1; d_gene: TRBD1; j_gene: TRBJ2-7; CDR3aa: CASSQDRLTYEQYF; CDR3nt: TGCGCCAGCAGCCAGGACAGGCTCACCTACGAGCAGTACTTC
abundance: many; v_gene: TRBV7-2; d_gene: TRBD2; j_gene: TRBJ2-1; CDR3aa: CASSLWGSGGYNEQFF; CDR3nt: TGTGCCAGCAGCTTATGGGGCAGCGGGGGGTACAATGAGCAGTTCTTC
abundance: few; v_gene: TRBV3-1; d_gene: TRBD1; j_gene: TRBJ2-7; CDR3aa: CASSHERTGAYEQYF; CDR3nt: TGTGCCAGCAGCCACGAGAGGACAGGGGCTTACGAGCAGTACTTC
abundance: few; v_gene: TRBV28; d_gene: NA; j_gene: TRBJ1-2; CDR3aa: CASRPPGNNYGYTF; CDR3nt: TGTGCCAGCAGGCCCCCGGGGAATAACTATGGCTACACCTTC
abundance: few; v_gene: TRBV18; d_gene: TRBD2; j_gene: TRBJ2-3; CDR3aa: CASSPRERGGTDTQYF; CDR3nt: TGTGCCAGCTCACCCCGGGAGCGGGGGGGCACAGATACGCAGTATTTT